A selection of T cell receptor beta chains follows, all from one sample in a study of lymphopenia after photon versus proton radiotherapy. Produced via immunoSEQ multiplex PCR; TCRdb's table is partial and in-frame only. The sample contains 150,000 to 200,000 clones, 80% to 90% of which appear only once. This material consisted of peripheral blood, taken from a patient treated with photon-based radiotherapy. These receptors were collected from a man in his forties or fifties with gastric cancer. The CDR3 runs from the conserved cysteine through the conserved F or W. The D gene is left open where the match is weak. Size tells how often a clone was seen (once, few, many) or the class of an expanded clone, and some rows leave it out.

clone_size	d_call	v_call	j_call	cdr3_aa	cdr3_nt
once	TRBD2	TRBV19	TRBJ2-4	CASVGGWWYF	TGTGCCAGCGTGGGAGGGTGGTGGTACTTC
.	TRBD2	TRBV7-8	TRBJ2-7	CASSKSGISYEQYF	TGTGCCAGCAGCAAGAGCGGGATTTCCTACGAGCAGTACTTC
.	.	TRBV5-1	TRBJ2-2	CASSLEAANTGELFF	TGCGCCAGCAGCTTGGAGGCCGCGAACACCGGGGAGCTGTTTTTT
.	.	TRBV6-6	TRBJ1-5	CASSPWTVSNQPQHF	TGTGCCAGCAGTCCGTGGACAGTTAGCAATCAGCCCCAGCATTTT
.	TRBD2	TRBV30	TRBJ2-1	CAWSVAGAYNEQFF	TGTGCCTGGAGTGTAGCGGGGGCTTACAATGAGCAGTTCTTC
.	TRBD1	TRBV5-1	TRBJ1-1	CASSLQVGGGPVNTEAFF	TGCGCCAGCAGCTTGCAAGTGGGAGGGGGCCCGGTGAACACTGAAGCTTTCTTT
.	.	TRBV10-2	TRBJ2-1	CASSERVNNEQFF	TGCGCCAGCAGTGAAAGGGTGAACAATGAGCAGTTCTTC
.	.	TRBV5-1	TRBJ1-1	CASSSRLGAEAFF	TGCGCCAGCAGCTCCCGGTTGGGGGCTGAAGCTTTCTTT
.	TRBD2	TRBV19	TRBJ2-7	CASSEREAYEQYF	TGTGCCAGTAGTGAGCGGGAAGCCTACGAGCAGTACTTC
.	.	TRBV7-9	TRBJ1-1	CASSLGAQGTEAFF	TGTGCCAGCAGCTTAGGGGCACAGGGCACTGAAGCTTTCTTT
.	.	TRBV19	TRBJ2-7	CASSFRNEQYF	TGTGCCAGTAGTTTCAGGAACGAGCAGTACTTC
.	TRBD2	TRBV6-5	TRBJ2-7	CASTSGRALDEQYF	TGTGCCAGCACTAGCGGGAGGGCCCTTGACGAGCAGTACTTC
.	.	TRBV28	TRBJ2-7	CASSRPGGPSYEQYF	TGTGCCAGCAGTCGACCAGGGGGGCCCTCCTACGAGCAGTACTTC
.	TRBD1	TRBV7-2	TRBJ2-5	CASSPQTGTETQYF	TGTGCCAGCAGCCCGCAGACAGGGACGGAGACCCAGTACTTC
.	TRBD1	TRBV29-1	TRBJ1-1	CSVMGQGNTEAFF	TGCAGCGTGATGGGACAGGGGAACACTGAAGCTTTCTTT
.	TRBD2	TRBV6-1	TRBJ2-2	CASSGSGSATGELFF	TGTGCCAGCAGTGGTAGCGGGAGCGCTACCGGGGAGCTGTTTTTT
.	.	TRBV6-1	TRBJ2-3	CASSEGPGGPDTQYF	TGTGCCAGCAGTGAAGGACCTGGAGGACCAGATACGCAGTATTTT
.	TRBD2	TRBV4-3	TRBJ2-5	CASSQRVGGSGRIEETQYF	TGCGCCAGCAGCCAAAGGGTGGGTGGTAGCGGGAGGATAGAAGAGACCCAGTACTTC
once	.	TRBV2	TRBJ2-7	CASRTDSRSYEQYF	TGTGCCAGCAGAACGGACAGCCGCTCCTACGAGCAGTACTTC
.	.	TRBV6-4	TRBJ1-2	CPPFRDLRRGGYTF	TGTCCCCCTTTCCGGGACCTAAGAAGGGGAGGCTACACCTTC
.	.	TRBV7-2	TRBJ2-7	CASSFSRQVYEQYF	TGTGCCAGCAGCTTTTCACGACAGGTCTACGAGCAGTACTTC
.	TRBD1	TRBV2	TRBJ2-7	CASKRPGQGAYEQYF	TGTGCCAGCAAGCGCCCGGGACAGGGGGCCTACGAGCAGTACTTC
.	.	TRBV11-2	TRBJ2-7	CASNQATGNSYEQYF	TGTGCCAGCAATCAGGCGACAGGCAACTCCTACGAGCAGTACTTC
.	TRBD2	TRBV5-6	TRBJ2-1	CASSPTSGIPQRHEQFF	TGTGCCAGCAGCCCGACTAGCGGGATTCCTCAGCGCCATGAGCAGTTCTTC
.	.	TRBV5-4	TRBJ2-6	CASSSGLAGANVLTF	TGTGCCAGCAGTTCGGGGTTGGCTGGGGCCAACGTCCTGACTTTC
once	.	TRBV28	TRBJ2-2	CASISMGPTNTGELFF	TGTGCCAGCATTTCGATGGGGCCCACGAACACCGGGGAGCTGTTTTTT
.	.	TRBV5-1	TRBJ2-1	CASSLGAASSYNEQFF	TGCGCCAGCAGCTTGGGGGCGGCGAGCTCCTACAATGAGCAGTTCTTC
.	TRBD2	TRBV7-9	TRBJ2-3	CASSPEGLAGGRTDTQYF	TGTGCCAGCAGCCCTGAGGGACTAGCGGGAGGACGCACAGATACGCAGTATTTT
.	.	TRBV30	TRBJ2-3	CAWSVRGDTQYF	TGTGCCTGGAGTGTGAGGGGAGATACGCAGTATTTT
.	.	TRBV21-1	TRBJ2-7	CASSKAGLRPLLGPYEQYF	TGTGCCAGCAGCAAAGCGGGCCTAAGGCCCCTATTGGGGCCCTACGAGCAGTACTTC